This entry is about one T cell receptor beta chain. What it binds is unknown. With the read ending 3 residues before the CDR3 end, the germline J gene is used to fill in that end. The CDR3 loop spans 15 amino acids. Germline assignment: CDR1 SGHTA and CDR2 FQGNSA. The trim removed 5 bases at V and 10 bases at J, leaving 10 bases unmatched. This sample was included in a study of T cells in women clearing cervical HPV infection. The overall study: For cases, blood was sampled a median approximately 150 days after lesion detection, interquartile range roughly 80 to 230 days.

Repertoires were generated with immunoSEQ multiplex PCR, while TCRdb's copy carries only in-frame clones and drops some. Listed are tens of thousands of clones; under 10% falls within the top ten. Study results and limitations: Each sample's T-cell count was unknown, possibly confounding richness. A classifier using richness and V gene abundances reached an AUC of 0.83. TRBV6-7 relative abundance averaged roughly 0.099% in cases and about 0.15% in controls.

The specimen was blood buffy coat. The sequence derives from a woman between 18 and 69 years old with a cervical HPV16 infection that either progressed to CIN3+ or cleared (not recorded which). This rearrangement joins TRBV7-2 to TRBJ1-6; 8 nucleotides align to TRBD1. CDR3 region: CASSPRTGLDSPLHF. Partial CDR3 DNA: TGTGCCAGCAGCCCGAGGACAGGGTTGGACTCACCC.